The 18 T cell receptor beta chains listed next were all sequenced from one sample in a study of blood T cell repertoires in COVID-19 (dated by TCRdb to 2020 to 2021). The library was built by means of the immunoSEQ multiplex PCR assay. The immuneACCESS repertoire file appears here via TCRdb, limited to in-frame rearrangements. These files lack a portion of the clones; in checked studies, under half of the deficit traces to unresolved V genes, and the cause of the others is not known. Present in this sample are over 130,000 clones, 84% of which were seen just once. The biggest ten clones account for 4% of the sample. The sequenced material came from peripheral blood. The receptors originated from a woman aged 60-75 years with acute or convalescent COVID-19.

The chain links TRBV4-1 to TRBJ1-3, with a possible D match to TRBD1 (5 bases). This CDR3 has 16 amino acids. CDR1 and CDR2 (germline): MGHRA, YSYEKL. V lost 4 bases and J 3 bases, leaving 16 bases between the germline ends. The CDR3, as DNA: TGCGCCAGCAGCCCTCAACAGGCCTTGGATGGAAACACCATATATTTT. Encoded protein: CASSPQQALDGNTIYF.

The chain couples TRBV19 to TRBJ2-5, with 9 bases matching TRBD2. The CDR3 runs 15 residues. V trimming: 3 bases; J trimming: 1 base; junction bases outside the gene matches: 3. Per the germline V gene, CDR1 is LNHDA and CDR2 is SQIVND (reference sequence). The CDR3 region has the DNA TGTGCCAGTAGTATGGCGGGAGGGGGCCAAGAGACCCAGTACTTC. This sequence encodes CASSMAGGGQETQYF.

The V gene is TRBV19, the J gene TRBJ2-7; weak D call: TRBD1 (5 bases). V dropped 7 bases and J dropped 2 bases, with 12 bases sitting between them. The CDR3 is 13 residues long. Germline V CDR1 and CDR2: LNHDA, SQIVND (reference sequence). CDR3 protein: CASNQGLTYEQYF. CDR3 nucleotide sequence: TGTGCCAGTAACCAGGGTTTAACCTACGAGCAGTACTTC. Drawing the rest from reference TRBV19 and TRBJ2-7, the complete variable domain is DGGITQSPKYLFRKEGQNVTLSCEQNLNHDAMYWYRQDPGQGLRLIYYSQIVNDFQKGDIAEGYSVSREKKESFPLTVTSAQKNPTAFYLCASNQGLTYEQYFGPGTRLTVT.

The chain recombines TRBV6-5 with TRBJ1-5; D not certain. The CDR3 spans 12 residues. The V end was cut by 8 bases, the J end by 8 bases, with 13 bases between. CDR1 is MNHEY, CDR2 SVGAGI, per germline. The DNA for the CDR3 is TGTGCCAGCGACTGGTTTGGTGAGCCCCAGCATTTT. It codes for CASDWFGEPQHF.

J is TRBJ2-3 and V is TRBV7-2, with TRBD2 identical over 8 bases. CDR1 and CDR2 from the germline V gene are SGHTA and FQGNSA. The junction had 4 bases not matched to a gene; V was cut back by 6 bases and J by 2 bases. The CDR3 is 14 amino acids. The CDR3 reads CASRLAEPTDTQYF. The CDR3 nucleotides are TGTGCCAGCAGACTAGCGGAGCCCACAGATACGCAGTATTTT.

This clone appeared once. The CDR3 region is CASRYKETQYF. CDR3 DNA sequence: TGTGCCAGCAGATATAAAGAGACCCAGTACTTC. V gene TRBV27 combines with J gene TRBJ2-5, with D unresolved. The ends were cut back, 6 bases at V and 3 bases at J, with 5 bases in the middle. In germline, CDR1 is MNHEY, CDR2 SMNVEV (reference sequence). The CDR3 sequence is 11 residues long.

V is TRBV7-9 and J is TRBJ2-6; TRBD1 matches 7 bases. The CDR3 spans 18 residues. CDR1 is SEHNR and CDR2 is FQNEAQ in the germline V gene (reference sequence). Trimming at V came to 1 base and at J to 1 base, leaving 7 bases not matched to a gene. The CDR3 is CASSLVGGGLSGANVLTF. As DNA, the CDR3 is TGTGCCAGCAGCTTAGTAGGGGGCGGGCTTTCTGGGGCCAACGTCCTGACTTTC.

The chain links TRBV7-6 to TRBJ1-1; D might be TRBD1 (5 bases). The CDR3 covers 13 residues. CDR1 and CDR2 from the germline V gene are SGHVS and FNYEAQ. Trimming stripped 2 bases from V and 4 bases from J, with 8 bases between. CDR3 sequence reads: CASSLQGSTEAFF. The CDR3 DNA follows: TGTGCCAGCAGCTTACAGGGATCCACTGAAGCTTTCTTT. Drawing the rest from reference TRBV7-6 and TRBJ1-1, the complete variable domain is GAGVSQSPRYKVTKRGQDVALRCDPISGHVSLYWYRQALGQGPEFLTYFNYEAQQDKSGLPNDRFSAERPEGSISTLTIQRTEQRDSAMYRCASSLQGSTEAFFGQGTRLTVV.

J is TRBJ1-2 and V is TRBV5-5, with 7 bases aligning to TRBD1. Germline V gene lookup returns CDR1 SGHKS and CDR2 YYEKEE (reference sequence). Trimming at V came to 2 bases and at J to 3 bases, leaving 1 base not matched to a gene. The CDR3 extends over 13 amino acids. In DNA form, the CDR3 reads TGTGCCAGCAGCTTACAGGGGCACTATGGCTACACCTTC. This gives the protein CASSLQGHYGYTF. Filled out from reference TRBV5-5 and TRBJ1-2, the complete variable domain reads DAGVTQSPTHLIKTRGQQVTLRCSPISGHKSVSWYQQVLGQGPQFIFQYYEKEERGRGNFPDRFSARQFPNYSSELNVNALLLGDSALYLCASSLQGHYGYTFGSGTRLTVV.

This chain joins TRBV3-1 (or the pseudogene TRBV3-2) and TRBJ2-2; 7 bases agree with TRBD2. V shed 1 base and J 2 bases; nucleotides not matched to a gene: 4. Germline lookup yields CDR1 LGHDT and CDR2 YNNKEL (reference sequence). CDR3 length equals 16 residues. The CDR3 DNA reads as TGTGCCAGCAGCCAAGCTGGCGGGGGAAACACCGGGGAGCTGTTTTTT. Residues: CASSQAGGGNTGELFF.

The CDR3 protein is CASSQGWGTQYMKLFF. The DNA for the CDR3 is TGCGCCAGCAGCCAAGGATGGGGGACTCAATATATGAAGCTGTTTTTT. The chain recombines TRBV4-3 with TRBJ2-2; possible D gene TRBD2, 6 bases. Germline V lookup: CDR1 LGHNA, CDR2 YSLEER. Trimming cost V 1 base and J 12 bases, with 21 bases left between them. This CDR3 is 16 amino acids long.

J is TRBJ2-7 and V is TRBV11-2, with TRBD2 identical over 10 bases. Germline CDR1 and CDR2: SGHAT and FQNNGV. V shed 4 bases, J shed 6 bases, and the junction held 9 bases outside the gene matches. This CDR3 has 15 residues. CDR3 amino acids: CASSSHLAGVGEQYF. CDR3 nucleotide sequence: TGTGCCAGCAGCTCCCATCTAGCGGGAGTTGGCGAGCAGTACTTC.

The rearrangement joins TRBV4-1 to TRBJ1-1; 7 nucleotides match TRBD1. Unmatched junction bases numbered 7, after V lost 4 bases and J lost 2 bases. Germline V gene data show CDR1 as MGHRA and CDR2 as YSYEKL. The CDR3 runs 15 residues. The CDR3 is CASSPRDSGNTEAFF. The CDR3 DNA reads TGCGCCAGCAGCCCACGGGACAGCGGCAACACTGAAGCTTTCTTT.

The chain recombines TRBV6-5 with TRBJ2-5; possibly TRBD1 for D (6 bases). The CDR3 loop spans 13 amino acids. V gave up 7 bases and J gave up 4 bases, with 13 bases separating them. CDR1 is MNHEY and CDR2 is SVGAGI in the germline V gene. CDR3 region: CASNSGGVETQYF. The CDR3 DNA sequence: TGTGCCAGCAATTCTGGGGGCGTAGAGACCCAGTACTTC.

V usage is TRBV5-4 and J usage is TRBJ2-2, with D maybe TRBD2 (7 bases). The CDR3 is 16 amino acids. Trimming took off 4 bases at V and 6 bases at J, with 19 bases between the two ends. Germline lookup yields CDR1 SGHNT and CDR2 YYREEE (reference sequence). CDR3 amino acids: CASSLGAGAVAGELFF. DNA for the CDR3: TGTGCCAGCAGCCTGGGGGCGGGAGCTGTGGCCGGGGAGCTGTTTTTT.

Of note for this clone: The junction and the germline gene differ at one end; a read error may be behind it. The chain is built from TRBV6-1 and TRBJ1-2; no reliable D call. This CDR3 region has 14 residues. Germline V gene data show CDR1 as MNHNS and CDR2 as SASEGT. CDR3: CASSDYRSKEGFAF. For the CDR3, the DNA is TGTGCCAGCAGTGATTACAGAAGTAAAGAAGGATTCGCCTTC.

The rearrangement joins TRBV5-1 to TRBJ1-1; D call uncertain. The germline CDR1 and CDR2 sequences are SGHRS and YFSETQ. V lost 4 bases and J lost 6, with 13 bases in between. The CDR3 consists of 13 residues. CDR3 coding DNA: TGCGCCAGCAGCCCTAACCGCGCACCTGAAGCTTTCTTT. Protein product: CASSPNRAPEAFF.

A single count supports this clone. The chain combines TRBV10-3 with TRBJ1-2; perhaps TRBD1 as D (5 bases). The V and J ends lost 4 bases and 7 bases respectively, with 10 bases between them. The CDR3 contains 12 residues. Germline loops: CDR1 ENHRY, CDR2 SYGVKD. The CDR3 protein is CAISAARGGYTF. The CDR3 DNA is TGTGCCATCAGTGCGGCAAGGGGTGGCTACACCTTC.